This T cell receptor (beta chain) is drawn from a study of blood T cell repertoires in COVID-19. The CDR3 covers 15 residues. Germline V lookup: CDR1 SNHLY, CDR2 FYNNEI. The V gene end was trimmed by 3 bases and the J gene end by 4 bases; junction bases not matched to a gene: 4. This clone was seen only a few times. Method: immunoSEQ multiplex PCR; TCRdb's copy keeps in-frame clones and lacks some. The data hold nearly 100,000 clones, with approximately 86% observed a single time. The sample comprised peripheral blood. The TCR originated in a man aged 80 or over with acute or convalescent COVID-19. The rearrangement joins TRBV2 to TRBJ2-2, with 8 positions matching TRBD1. CDR3 in amino acids: CASSEARGPTGELFF. In DNA form, the CDR3 reads TGTGCCAGCAGTGAGGCCAGGGGGCCCACCGGGGAGCTGTTTTTT.